One sample yielded the 32 T cell receptor beta chains listed below, sequenced in a study of technical replicates of blood from a few donors. Only in-frame clones appear in the TCRdb table, and some are missing; sequencing was by immunoSEQ multiplex PCR. The table shows about 70,000 clones, with nearly 99% occurring only once. Sequences were obtained from T cells isolated from PBMCs. The receptors were gathered from a human donor in good health.

This chain joins TRBV5-5 and TRBJ1-1; perhaps TRBD1 as D (5 bases). The germline CDR1 and CDR2 sequences are SGHKS and YYEKEE (reference sequence). Trimming left V 4 bases short and J 1 base short, with 8 bases between. The CDR3 sequence is 13 residues long. DNA of the CDR3: TGTGCCAGCAGCCACGGACAGAACACTGAAGCTTTCTTT. Protein sequence: CASSHGQNTEAFF.

The gene calls are TRBV19 and TRBJ2-2; TRBD2 aligns across 10 bases. Trimming at V came to 6 bases and at J to 9 bases, leaving 4 bases not matched to a gene. Germline V gene lookup returns CDR1 LNHDA and CDR2 SQIVND (reference sequence). This CDR3 spans 13 amino acids. The DNA of the CDR3 is TGTGCCAGTAGCACGGGACTAGCGAGGGAGCTGTTTTTT. Translation: CASSTGLARELFF.

V and J are TRBV27 and TRBJ1-1; TRBD1 agrees at 11 bases. V was clipped by 6 bases and J by 3 bases; unmatched bases: 15. The CDR3 is made up of 18 amino acids. Germline CDR1 is MNHEY and CDR2 is SMNVEV (reference sequence). The CDR3 spells CASRLTPGQGGPYTEAFF. CDR3 nucleotides: TGTGCCAGCAGGTTGACGCCGGGACAGGGGGGCCCGTACACTGAAGCTTTCTTT.

This clone appeared once. The chain employs TRBV6-1 and TRBJ2-3; tentative D call: TRBD1 (6 bases). CDR1 and CDR2 from the germline V gene are MNHNS and SASEGT. The CDR3 contains 14 residues. V dropped 4 bases and J dropped 0 bases, with 8 bases sitting between them. In DNA form, the CDR3 reads TGTGCCAGCAGTGGACAGGTTAGCACAGATACGCAGTATTTT. Its translation is CASSGQVSTDTQYF.

The V and J genes are TRBV15 and TRBJ2-3; 8 nucleotides line up with TRBD1. Losses at the gene ends were 2 bases for V and 2 bases for J; bases not matched to a gene: 0. Looked up from germline, CDR1 is LNHNV and CDR2 is YYDKDF (reference sequence). The CDR3 has 14 residues. The DNA for the CDR3 is TGTGCCACCAGCAGACAGGGGGCCACAGATACGCAGTATTTT. Its protein is CATSRQGATDTQYF.

This chain uses TRBV7-9 with TRBJ2-2; D unresolved. Germline V CDR1 and CDR2: SEHNR, FQNEAQ (reference sequence). The CDR3 has 13 residues. V was clipped by 5 bases and J by 7 bases, with 11 bases between them. This chain's CDR3 is CASSENRDGELFF. In nucleotides, the CDR3 is TGTGCCAGCAGCGAAAACAGAGACGGGGAGCTGTTTTTT.

DNA of the CDR3: TGTGCCAGCGCCGGGGATGGAAACACCATATATTTT. It codes for CASAGDGNTIYF. The V call is TRBV9, the J call TRBJ1-3; no definite D call. Trimming pared 7 bases from V and 3 bases from J, leaving 8 bases between. CDR3 length: 12 residues. Germline assignment: CDR1 SGDLS and CDR2 YYNGEE. Looking up the rest from reference TRBV9 and TRBJ1-3 gives the full variable domain: DSGVTQTPKHLITATGQRVTLRCSPRSGDLSVYWYQQSLDQGLQFLIQYYNGEERAKGNILERFSAQQFPDLHSELNLSSLELGDSALYFCASAGDGNTIYFGEGSWLTVV.

This chain links TRBV9 with TRBJ2-7; D remains unclear. Germline CDR1 and CDR2: SGDLS and YYNGEE. Deletions cut 3 bases from V and 1 base from J, with 11 bases between. The CDR3 spans 14 residues. CDR3 sequence (DNA): TGTGCCAGCAGCGCCCACGACGGGTCCTACGAGCAGTACTTC. Residues: CASSAHDGSYEQYF.

The chain has TRBV10-3 and TRBJ2-1, with 11 nucleotides matching TRBD1. The CDR3 covers 15 residues. Trimming at V came to 6 bases and at J to 9 bases, leaving 10 bases not matched to a gene. Germline loops: CDR1 ENHRY, CDR2 SYGVKD. CDR3 coding DNA: TGTGCCATCAGCGCCACGGGACAGGGGGTTATTGAGCAGTTCTTC. Translating it yields CAISATGQGVIEQFF.

The chain links TRBV9 to TRBJ1-5; possible D gene TRBD1, 6 bases. From germline, CDR1 is SGDLS and CDR2 YYNGEE. V was trimmed by 0 bases and J by 2 bases, leaving 9 bases between them. The CDR3 totals 15 residues. The CDR3 nucleotides read TGTGCCAGCAGCGTAGAAGCAGGGGGCAATCAGCCCCAGCATTTT. It specifies CASSVEAGGNQPQHF.

The chain employs TRBV29-1 and TRBJ1-1; D gene uncertain. CDR3 length equals 14 residues. V was trimmed by 7 bases and J by 6 bases, leaving 21 bases between them. The germline V gene has CDR1 SQVTM and CDR2 ANQGSEA. As DNA, the CDR3 is TGCAGCGCATCCGTACTCCAGGCGACCCCTGAAGCTTTCTTT. Residues: CSASVLQATPEAFF.

This clone is a singleton in its sample. V usage is TRBV5-1 and J usage is TRBJ2-7; D may be TRBD1 (5 bases). The CDR3 loop spans 11 amino acids. Trimming pared 6 bases from V and 6 bases from J, leaving 10 bases between. Germline loops: CDR1 SGHRS, CDR2 YFSETQ. CDR3 sequence (DNA): TGCGCCAGCACTCTAAGGGGCGAGCAGTACTTC. The encoded protein is CASTLRGEQYF.

This chain links TRBV7-8 with TRBJ2-1; a possible D gene is TRBD2 (6 bases). Deletions cut 1 base from V and 5 bases from J, with 9 bases between. The CDR3 spans 14 residues. Per the germline V gene, CDR1 is SGHVS and CDR2 is FQNEAQ. The CDR3 sequence: CASSLGRDNNEQFF. Here the CDR3 DNA reads TGTGCCAGCAGCTTAGGGCGGGATAACAATGAGCAGTTCTTC.

Notes on this clone: Distinct nucleotide sequences in the sample also encode this CDR3. The gene calls are TRBV7-8 and TRBJ2-7; 8 bases fit TRBD2. CDR1 SGHVS and CDR2 FQNEAQ come from the germline V gene. Losses at the gene ends were 3 bases for V and 0 bases for J; bases not matched to a gene: 1. This CDR3 is built from 14 residues. The CDR3, as DNA: TGTGCCAGCAGCTTTGGGACTAGCTCCTACGAGCAGTACTTC. Its protein product is CASSFGTSSYEQYF.

The gene calls are TRBV6-1 and TRBJ2-3; TRBD2 agrees at 8 bases. The junction had 7 bases not matched to a gene; V was cut back by 11 bases and J by 0 bases. CDR1 and CDR2 (germline): MNHNS, SASEGT. The CDR3 sequence is 14 residues long. The DNA for the CDR3 is TGTGCCCGCTTACTAGCGGCTAGCACAGATACGCAGTATTTT. It specifies CARLLAASTDTQYF.

The chain couples TRBV10-3 to TRBJ2-7; TRBD1 might be the D (7 bases). The CDR3 is 14 residues long. V was trimmed by 7 bases and J by 6 bases, leaving 19 bases between them. Per the germline V gene, CDR1 is ENHRY and CDR2 is SYGVKD. As DNA, the CDR3 is TGTGCCATCATGGACTCAGGGGGGATAAGCGAGCAGTACTTC. Residues: CAIMDSGGISEQYF.

V usage is TRBV28 and J usage is TRBJ2-7; D is unclear. With 5 bases removed from V and 7 bases from J, the gap between germline ends came to 12 bases. The CDR3 has 12 residues. Germline V gives CDR1 MDHEN, CDR2 SYDVKM. The CDR3 bases are TGTGCCAGCAGTCCCTACCGTGAAGAGCAGTACTTC. Amino acid sequence: CASSPYREEQYF.

This chain connects TRBV13 to TRBJ2-5; D is undetermined. Germline V gene data show CDR1 as PRHDT and CDR2 as FYEKMQ (reference sequence). CDR3 size: 15 residues. Trimming cost V 1 base and J 7 bases, with 16 bases left between them. The CDR3 DNA is TGTGCCAGCAGCTTAGCCCTGGATCCCCCAGGGACCCAGTACTTC. Amino acids: CASSLALDPPGTQYF.

The chain is built from TRBV7-9 and TRBJ2-1; 11 nucleotides agree with TRBD2. CDR1 is SEHNR, CDR2 FQNEAQ, per germline (reference sequence). This CDR3 is built from 15 residues. V gave up 5 bases and J gave up 3 bases; unmatched junction bases: 3. The CDR3 loop reads CASSRGLAGYNEQFF. The CDR3 DNA follows: TGTGCCAGCAGCCGCGGACTAGCGGGCTACAATGAGCAGTTCTTC.

As to this clone: At one end the junction does not follow the germline gene, possibly because of a read error. The chain has TRBV2 and TRBJ1-1, with 10 bases fitting TRBD1. This CDR3 comprises 12 residues. The V gene's germline CDR1 is SNHLY and CDR2 FYNNEI. The CDR3 bases are TGTGCCAGCGTATCGACAGGGGGCGCTTCGTTATTT. Translated, it gives CASVSTGGASLF.

This sequence joins TRBV28 and TRBJ1-2, with TRBD1 matching over 9 bases. There are 15 residues in the CDR3. The germline V gene has CDR1 MDHEN and CDR2 SYDVKM. Trimming at V came to 6 bases and at J to 2 bases, leaving 7 bases not matched to a gene. The CDR3 sequence is CASSLTGGANYGYTF. The CDR3 nucleotides are TGTGCCAGCAGCCTCACAGGGGGCGCGAACTATGGCTACACCTTC.

The V call is TRBV19, the J call TRBJ1-4; D uncertain. V lost 8 bases and J lost 0, with 10 bases in between. CDR1 is LNHDA and CDR2 is SQIVND in the germline V gene (reference sequence). The CDR3 has 14 residues. The CDR3 nucleotides read TGTGCCAGTCGCAGAGGGACAACTAATGAAAAACTGTTTTTT. This sequence encodes CASRRGTTNEKLFF.

The chain joins TRBV2 to TRBJ2-3; no definite D call. The germline CDR1 and CDR2 sequences are SNHLY and FYNNEI. V shed 3 bases and J shed 2 bases, with 15 bases lying between them. The length of the CDR3 is 16 residues. Here the CDR3 reads CASSDSPGSFTDTQYF. CDR3 in DNA: TGTGCCAGCAGTGATTCCCCAGGAAGCTTCACAGATACGCAGTATTTT.

The chain combines TRBV11-2 with TRBJ2-7; D may be TRBD2 (6 bases). The germline CDR1 and CDR2 sequences are SGHAT and FQNNGV. The V gene lost 3 bases and the J gene lost 3 bases, with 12 bases spanning the gap. The CDR3 runs 14 residues. This CDR3 reads CASSFLEGGYEQYF. Here the CDR3 DNA reads TGTGCCAGCAGCTTCTTGGAGGGAGGCTACGAGCAGTACTTC.

The chain employs TRBV7-9 and TRBJ2-5, with D uncertain. The germline gives CDR1 SEHNR, CDR2 FQNEAQ (reference sequence). V dropped 2 bases and J dropped 4 bases, with 5 bases sitting between them. The CDR3 extends over 12 amino acids. The CDR3: CASSLLRETQYF. In DNA form, the CDR3 reads TGTGCCAGCAGCTTACTACGAGAGACCCAGTACTTC.

V is TRBV19 and J is TRBJ2-3; 9 nucleotides match TRBD2. Germline CDR1 LNHDA, CDR2 SQIVND (reference sequence). The CDR3 has 15 residues. Losses at the gene ends were 2 bases for V and 1 base for J; bases not matched to a gene: 1. CDR3 sequence (DNA): TGTGCCAGTAGTATACGACTAGCGGGCACAGATACGCAGTATTTT. The encoded protein is CASSIRLAGTDTQYF. The full variable domain, completed using reference TRBV19 and TRBJ2-3, is DGGITQSPKYLFRKEGQNVTLSCEQNLNHDAMYWYRQDPGQGLRLIYYSQIVNDFQKGDIAEGYSVSREKKESFPLTVTSAQKNPTAFYLCASSIRLAGTDTQYFGPGTRLTVL.

The rearrangement uses TRBV27 and TRBJ2-5, with TRBD1 identical over 9 bases. This CDR3 region has 15 residues. Germline trimming cut 3 bases from V and 9 bases from J; bases unmatched to any gene: 11. CDR1 and CDR2 (germline): MNHEY, SMNVEV (reference sequence). CDR3 residues: CASSFLASRQGAQYF. CDR3 in DNA: TGTGCCAGCAGTTTCCTGGCTAGCCGACAGGGGGCCCAGTACTTC.

The chain combines TRBV28 with TRBJ1-1; D is undetermined. V gave up 7 bases and J gave up 2 bases, with 11 bases separating them. CDR1 is MDHEN, CDR2 SYDVKM, per germline. This CDR3 contains 13 residues. The CDR3 sequence: CASIPIANTEAFF. DNA for the CDR3: TGTGCCAGCATCCCGATAGCTAACACTGAAGCTTTCTTT. Full variable domain (remainder filled in from reference TRBV28 and TRBJ1-1): DVKVTQSSRYLVKRTGEKVFLECVQDMDHENMFWYRQDPGLGLRLIYFSYDVKMKEKGDIPEGYSVSREKKERFSLILESASTNQTSMYLCASIPIANTEAFFGQGTRLTVV.

The J gene is TRBJ2-7, the V gene TRBV30, with D possibly TRBD2 on 5 matching bases. The germline gives CDR1 GTSNPN, CDR2 SVGIG (reference sequence). Trimming stripped 7 bases from V and 0 bases from J, with 10 bases between. This CDR3 comprises 12 residues. The CDR3 sequence: CAYSDSSYEQYF. Here the CDR3 DNA reads TGTGCCTATTCGGACTCCTCCTACGAGCAGTACTTC.

A few counts support this clone. V is TRBV11-2 and J is TRBJ1-4, with D unclear. Germline V gives CDR1 SGHAT, CDR2 FQNNGV. Trimming left V 7 bases short and J 10 bases short, with 7 bases between. This CDR3 has 10 amino acids. The CDR3 loop reads CASILPKLFF. As DNA, the CDR3 is TGTGCCAGCATCCTTCCAAAACTGTTTTTT.

The genes are TRBV11-2 and TRBJ1-3; 7 nucleotides line up with TRBD1. This CDR3 is 15 amino acids long. The ends lost 2 bases at V and 3 bases at J; junction bases unmatched: 4. Germline V lookup: CDR1 SGHAT, CDR2 FQNNGV. The CDR3 reads CASSLQGEYGNTIYF. CDR3 sequence (DNA): TGTGCCAGCAGCTTACAGGGGGAATATGGAAACACCATATATTTT. The variable domain in full, completed from reference TRBV11-2 and TRBJ1-3, reads EAGVAQSPRYKIIEKRQSVAFWCNPISGHATLYWYQQILGQGPKLLIQFQNNGVVDDSQLPKDRFSAERLKGVDSTLKIQPAKLEDSAVYLCASSLQGEYGNTIYFGEGSWLTVV.

This chain connects TRBV5-1 to TRBJ1-2, with D tentatively TRBD1 (6 bases). Trimming pared 4 bases from V and 0 bases from J, leaving 13 bases between. The germline V gene encodes CDR1 SGHRS and CDR2 YFSETQ. The CDR3 contains 15 residues. CDR3: CASSPHTGPNYGYTF. Here the CDR3 DNA reads TGCGCCAGCAGCCCACATACAGGGCCTAACTATGGCTACACCTTC.